The 31 T cell receptor beta chains below come from one sample, sequenced in a study of T-cell memory formation after mild COVID-19. In TCRdb, the 5' RACE reads were re-called with MiXCR into one record per CDR3 protein. This sample has 550,000 to 700,000 distinct CDR3 sequences, with about 18% found just once. The sequenced material came from PBMCs or a T cell subset sorted from them (not recorded which). These TCRs come from an adult woman who had mild COVID-19 (a few samples of this study predate the infection). Cell type and time point are not known.

The CDR3 reads CASSLTGTEMNTEAFF. CDR3 in DNA: TGTGCCAGCAGCCTAACCGGGACAGAGATGAACACTGAAGCTTTCTTT. This rearrangement joins TRBV3-1 to TRBJ1-1, with 7 positions matching TRBD1. Germline V gene data show CDR1 as LGHDT and CDR2 as YNNKEL (reference sequence). This CDR3 region has 16 residues. J gave up 0 bases and V 4 bases, and 8 bases lay outside the gene matches.

This clonotype was seen more than once but under ten times. V and J are TRBV6-5 and TRBJ2-5, with 7 bases identical to TRBD2. The CDR3 is made up of 14 amino acids. The germline V gene encodes CDR1 MNHEY and CDR2 SVGAGI. V trimming: 8 bases; J trimming: 5 bases; junction bases outside the gene matches: 11. This CDR3 is CASGVGGVVETQYF. CDR3 nucleotides: TGTGCCAGCGGAGTGGGGGGGGTTGTTGAGACCCAGTACTTC.

This clonotype was found a few times. The V and J genes are TRBV6-5 and TRBJ1-1; unclear D gene. Germline V gene data show CDR1 as MNHEY and CDR2 as SVGAGI. The CDR3 covers 14 residues. V lost 2 bases to trimming and J lost 5 bases, with 12 bases between them. CDR3 bases: TGTGCCAGCAGTTACATCTGGCTAGGGACTGAAGCTTTCTTT. This gives the protein CASSYIWLGTEAFF.

This clonotype was seen at least ten times. The chain carries TRBV12-3 or TRBV12-4 and TRBJ2-2, with TRBD2 as a possible D gene (6 bases). The CDR3 has 14 residues. Between the trimmed V and J ends, which lost 6 bases and 7 bases, there was a span of 15 bases. The CDR3 region has the DNA TGTGCCAGCAGGCAGGGAGGTCGAGTCGGGGAGCTGTTTTTT. Encoded protein: CASRQGGRVGELFF.

This clonotype showed up just a few times. The gene calls are TRBV2 and TRBJ1-4; 7 bases line up with TRBD1. Germline CDR1 and CDR2: SNHLY and FYNNEI. J gave up 10 bases and V 10 bases, and 12 bases lay outside the gene matches. The CDR3 covers 13 residues. In DNA, the CDR3 is TGTGCCAACAGGGGCCGAGGAGCCCGAAAACTGTTTTTT. Its translation: CANRGRGARKLFF.

This clonotype was counted between two and nine times. The CDR3 nucleotides read TGCAGCGTCCTCAAGGTCGCTGGGGGAGATGGAAACACCATATATTTT. Translation: CSVLKVAGGDGNTIYF. The genes are TRBV29-1 and TRBJ1-3; possible D gene TRBD1, 5 bases. The germline CDR1 and CDR2 sequences are SQVTM and ANQGSEA. Trimming stripped 6 bases from V and 3 bases from J, with 21 bases between. This CDR3 has 16 amino acids.

The V and J genes are TRBV5-1 and TRBJ2-3; 7 nucleotides line up with TRBD2. Per germline, CDR1 SGHRS and CDR2 YFSETQ. CDR3 size: 16 residues. V lost 4 bases and J lost 1; bases outside the gene matches: 9. CDR3 coding DNA: TGCGCCAGCAGCAATATAGCGGGCCGCCGCACAGATACGCAGTATTTT. This translates into CASSNIAGRRTDTQYF.

The rearrangement uses TRBV27 and TRBJ2-2; D ambiguous. Between the trimmed V and J ends, which lost 2 bases and 0 bases, there was a span of 13 bases. CDR1 and CDR2 from the germline V gene are MNHEY and SMNVEV (reference sequence). The CDR3 contains 17 residues. CDR3 sequence: CASSLRDGYSNTGELFF. In nucleotides, the CDR3 is TGTGCCAGCAGTTTAAGGGATGGCTACTCGAACACCGGGGAGCTGTTTTTT.

The J gene is TRBJ1-2, the V gene TRBV6-1; the match to TRBD1 covers 7 bases. The CDR3 spans 14 residues. CDR1 and CDR2 from the germline V gene are MNHNS and SASEGT. With 6 bases clipped from V and 4 bases from J, the junction kept 8 bases outside the gene matches. This CDR3 reads CASSVPGQFYGYTF. Written as DNA, the CDR3 is TGTGCCAGCAGCGTCCCGGGACAGTTCTATGGCTACACCTTC.

The V gene is TRBV5-6, the J gene TRBJ1-2, with 8 bases aligning to TRBD1. The germline V gene has CDR1 SGHDT and CDR2 YYEEEE. The CDR3 totals 14 residues. Germline trimming cut 0 bases from V and 8 bases from J; bases unmatched to any gene: 6. The CDR3 DNA reads as TGTGCCAGCAGCTTGGTGACAGGGGCGGACGGCTACACCTTC. Its translation: CASSLVTGADGYTF.

This sequence joins TRBV5-1 and TRBJ2-1; D is tentatively TRBD1 or TRBD2 (5 bases each). The CDR3 has 13 residues. From germline, CDR1 is SGHRS and CDR2 YFSETQ. The ends were cut back, 1 base at V and 7 bases at J, with 9 bases in the middle. The CDR3 is CASSLMGVNEQFF. Here the CDR3 DNA reads TGCGCCAGCAGCTTGATGGGGGTGAATGAGCAGTTCTTC.

This clonotype showed up many times. The chain uses TRBV20-1 and TRBJ2-7; D unclear. Germline V CDR1 and CDR2: DFQATT, SNEGSKA (reference sequence). Trimming removed 4 bases at V and 0 bases at J, with 13 bases between. The CDR3 runs 14 residues. CDR3 region: CSAIPTFNSYEQYF. The CDR3 DNA reads TGCAGTGCTATACCGACATTTAACTCCTACGAGCAGTACTTC.

The CDR3 DNA reads TGTGCCAGCAGCCAAGCTTCGGGGGTCCTATACAATGAGCAGTTCTTC. This encodes CASSQASGVLYNEQFF. This chain joins TRBV3-1 and TRBJ2-1; possibly TRBD2 for D (6 bases). CDR1 and CDR2 (germline): LGHDT, YNNKEL (reference sequence). Deletions cut 1 base from V and 4 bases from J, with 14 bases between. The CDR3 totals 16 residues.

This clonotype was picked up many times. The J gene is TRBJ2-3, the V gene TRBV14; D ambiguous. The CDR3 runs to 14 residues. Trimming took off 0 bases at V and 4 bases at J, with 8 bases between the two ends. Germline CDR1 is SGHDN and CDR2 is FVKESK. This chain's CDR3 is CASSQDRSADTQYF. CDR3 bases: TGTGCCAGCAGCCAAGACCGGTCGGCAGATACGCAGTATTTT.

There are a few counts of this clonotype. The chain combines TRBV15 with TRBJ2-1, with 9 bases identical to TRBD1. CDR1 and CDR2 (germline): LNHNV, YYDKDF (reference sequence). The CDR3 loop spans 12 amino acids. V was clipped by 0 bases and J by 14 bases; unmatched bases: 2. The CDR3 spells CATSREQGAEFF. The DNA of the CDR3 is TGTGCCACCAGCAGAGAACAGGGGGCGGAGTTCTTC.

V is TRBV27 and J is TRBJ2-5; D is possibly TRBD1 (5 bases). The CDR3 runs to 14 residues. Deletions cut 5 bases from V and 1 base from J, with 11 bases between. The germline CDR1 and CDR2 sequences are MNHEY and SMNVEV (reference sequence). The CDR3: CASSPNRIQETQYF. In nucleotides, the CDR3 is TGTGCCAGCAGTCCCAACAGGATCCAAGAGACCCAGTACTTC.

This clonotype came up a few times. The gene calls are TRBV3-1 and TRBJ2-1; 7 nucleotides agree with TRBD2. Germline CDR1 LGHDT, CDR2 YNNKEL (reference sequence). This CDR3 spans 13 amino acids. V lost 1 base, J lost 8 bases, and 2 bases stayed unmatched. The CDR3 region has the DNA TGTGCCAGCAGCCAAGGGACTAGATATGAGCAGTTCTTC. This translates into CASSQGTRYEQFF.

This clonotype was observed a handful of times. The chain carries TRBV7-2 and TRBJ2-4; no firm D call. V was shortened by 5 bases and J by 3 bases, with 17 bases between the two germline ends. Germline V gene sequence: CDR1 SGHTA, CDR2 FQGNSA. There are 16 residues in the CDR3. The CDR3 is CASSPTPRADKNIQYF. The CDR3 DNA follows: TGTGCCAGCAGCCCTACCCCAAGGGCAGACAAAAACATTCAGTACTTC.

This clonotype was seen many times. The chain carries TRBV4-3 and TRBJ2-1; 11 nucleotides line up with TRBD2. The CDR3 runs to 17 residues. Looked up from germline, CDR1 is LGHNA and CDR2 is YSLEER. V shed 0 bases, J shed 7 bases, and the junction held 8 bases outside the gene matches. The CDR3 protein is CASSQDPPSGRPNEQFF. The CDR3, as DNA: TGCGCCAGCAGCCAAGACCCCCCTAGCGGGAGGCCTAATGAGCAGTTCTTC.

This clonotype has a handful of counts. V is TRBV7-9 and J is TRBJ2-1; no clear D gene. The length of the CDR3 is 13 residues. Between the trimmed V and J ends, which lost 5 bases and 8 bases, there was a span of 13 bases. Germline-derived CDR1 and CDR2 are SEHNR and FQNEAQ (reference sequence). In DNA form, the CDR3 reads TGTGCCAGCAGCATGCCTGCTGGCGATGAGCAGTTCTTC. Translated: CASSMPAGDEQFF.

This clonotype was observed a few times. V is TRBV12-3 or TRBV12-4 and J is TRBJ1-2, with D hard to call. The length of the CDR3 is 15 residues. Trimming left V 6 bases short and J 0 bases short, with 14 bases between. The CDR3 DNA is TGTGCCAGCAGCGAAAGGACGGAGCCTAACTATGGCTACACCTTC. Protein product: CASSERTEPNYGYTF.

The V gene is TRBV7-2, the J gene TRBJ1-2; the D gene is possibly TRBD1 (5 bases). The CDR3 totals 15 residues. From germline, CDR1 is SGHTA and CDR2 FQGNSA. The V end lost 5 bases, the J end lost 10 bases, and 23 bases lay between the germline ends. The CDR3 spells CASSAAGVSRNHYTF. CDR3 coding DNA: TGTGCCAGCAGCGCAGCGGGGGTCTCCCGAAATCACTACACCTTC.

The V call is TRBV6-6, the J call TRBJ2-4, with TRBD2 matching over 8 bases. This CDR3 contains 18 residues. Germline CDR1 MNHNY, CDR2 SVGAGI (reference sequence). Losses at the gene ends were 5 bases for V and 0 bases for J; bases not matched to a gene: 12. In DNA form, the CDR3 reads TGTGCCAGCAGTCCCCCCGGGGGGGGCCTGCTAGCCAAAAACATTCAGTACTTC. Encoded protein: CASSPPGGGLLAKNIQYF.

The table lists this clonotype with a few counts. The V call is TRBV7-9, the J call TRBJ1-1; D possibly corresponds to TRBD1 (5 bases). Germline-derived CDR1 and CDR2 are SEHNR and FQNEAQ (reference sequence). Trimming removed 3 bases at V and 7 bases at J, with 12 bases between. The CDR3 loop spans 13 amino acids. The CDR3 loop is CASSFPRGHEAFF. In DNA form, the CDR3 reads TGTGCCAGCAGCTTCCCGAGGGGCCATGAAGCTTTCTTT. Filled out from reference TRBV7-9 and TRBJ1-1, the complete variable domain reads DTGVSQNPRHKITKRGQNVTFRCDPISEHNRLYWYRQTLGQGPEFLTYFQNEAQLEKSRLLSDRFSAERPKGSFSTLEIQRTEQGDSAMYLCASSFPRGHEAFFGQGTRLTVV.

This clonotype has just a few counts. The CDR3 loop reads CASSLTQGGAGTEAFF. CDR3 DNA sequence: TGCGCCAGCAGCCTCACGCAGGGGGGCGCGGGGACTGAAGCTTTCTTT. This chain uses TRBV5-1 with TRBJ1-1; TRBD1 matches 7 bases. V dropped 4 bases and J dropped 5; count of bases not matched to a gene: 14. Germline V gene data show CDR1 as SGHRS and CDR2 as YFSETQ. The CDR3 covers 16 residues.

The rearrangement links TRBV4-1 to TRBJ2-1; tentative D call: TRBD2 (6 bases). The V gene lost 6 bases and the J gene lost 10 bases, with 16 bases spanning the gap. CDR3 length: 13 amino acids. Germline CDR1 reads MGHRA; CDR2 reads YSYEKL. CDR3 sequence reads: CASRPGLVDEQFF. The CDR3 coding sequence is TGCGCCAGCAGACCGGGACTCGTCGACGAGCAGTTCTTC.

A few counts support this clonotype. The rearrangement links TRBV7-6 to TRBJ2-3; 7 bases match TRBD2. The CDR3 extends over 15 amino acids. CDR1 and CDR2 (germline): SGHVS, FNYEAQ. With 7 bases clipped from V and 2 bases from J, the junction kept 9 bases outside the gene matches. The CDR3: CASTSLGGITDTQYF. Here the CDR3 DNA reads TGTGCCAGCACGTCGTTGGGAGGGATCACAGATACGCAGTATTTT.

This clonotype showed up just a few times. This chain links TRBV29-1 with TRBJ1-2; D gene uncertain. This CDR3 has 14 amino acids. Germline CDR1 and CDR2: SQVTM and ANQGSEA. Trimming pared 0 bases from V and 8 bases from J, leaving 16 bases between. CDR3 residues: CSVEDPRQAAGYTF. The DNA of the CDR3 is TGCAGCGTTGAAGATCCTCGACAAGCGGCGGGCTACACCTTC.

The chain couples TRBV27 to TRBJ1-2; 12 bases agree with TRBD1. This CDR3 spans 13 amino acids. The germline V gene has CDR1 MNHEY and CDR2 SMNVEV (reference sequence). V shed 7 bases and J 5 bases; nucleotides not matched to a gene: 2. CDR3 sequence: CASTGQGAYGYTF. DNA for the CDR3: TGTGCCAGCACGGGACAGGGGGCTTATGGCTACACCTTC.

The chain employs TRBV18 and TRBJ2-1; perhaps TRBD1 as D (6 bases). This CDR3 spans 13 amino acids. V dropped 3 bases and J dropped 8 bases, with 11 bases sitting between them. Germline V gene lookup returns CDR1 KGHSH and CDR2 LQKENI. The CDR3 coding sequence is TGTGCCAGCTCACCTAGGCAGGGGCATGAGCAGTTCTTC. This encodes CASSPRQGHEQFF.

The chain is built from TRBV5-1 and TRBJ1-1; D not certain. Trimming stripped 4 bases from V and 4 bases from J, with 14 bases between. The germline V gene has CDR1 SGHRS and CDR2 YFSETQ. This CDR3 has 14 residues. Here the CDR3 reads CASSPGSDGTEAFF. As DNA, the CDR3 is TGCGCCAGCAGCCCTGGGTCAGATGGCACTGAAGCTTTCTTT. Full variable domain (missing parts from reference TRBV5-1 and TRBJ1-1): KAGVTQTPRYLIKTRGQQVTLSCSPISGHRSVSWYQQTPGQGLQFLFEYFSETQRNKGNFPGRFSGRQFSNSRSEMNVSTLELGDSALYLCASSPGSDGTEAFFGQGTRLTVV.